Listed below are T cell receptor beta chains from one sample, sequenced in a study of T cells in Graves' hyperthyroidism and ophthalmopathy. TCRdb analysed the multiplex PCR reads with MiXCR anew, one entry per CDR3 protein. The sample carries about 59,000 distinct CDR3 sequences, around 53% recorded once. Sequencing used blood. All receptors derive from a woman between 55 and 75 years old with Graves' ophthalmopathy. Each CDR3 is given with its conserved first and last residue. D genes are given only for firm matches. Clone size is stated in some rows and not others, as once, few, many or a class when expanded.

TRBD1,TRBJ1-5,-,TRBV28,CASQGDRINQPQHF,TGTGCCAGCCAGGGGGACAGGATCAATCAGCCCCAGCATTTT
TRBD2,TRBJ2-6,-,TRBV20-1,CSATPLAGGMSGANVLTF,TGCAGTGCTACTCCTCTAGCGGGTGGTATGTCTGGGGCCAACGTCCTGACTTTC
-,TRBJ1-4,many,TRBV5-1,CASSLDLGLGEKLFF,TGCGCCAGCAGCTTGGATCTGGGGTTGGGGGAAAAACTGTTTTTT
-,TRBJ1-1,-,TRBV29-1,CSVARQARWTEAFF,TGCAGCGTTGCACGACAGGCACGGTGGACTGAAGCTTTCTTT
TRBD1,TRBJ2-7,many,TRBV19,CASSTTGTGGYEQYF,TGTGCCAGTAGTACAACCGGGACAGGGGGTTACGAGCAGTACTTC
TRBD1,TRBJ2-2,-,TRBV7-2,CASSPRTGFGVLTGELFF,TGTGCCAGCAGCCCAAGGACAGGCTTCGGGGTTCTCACCGGGGAGCTGTTTTTT
TRBD1,TRBJ1-3,medium-sized,TRBV20-1,CSAMSRTGGNTIYF,TGCAGTGCAATGAGTAGGACAGGAGGAAACACCATATATTTT
-,TRBJ1-1,-,TRBV2,CASSEQPNTEAFF,TGTGCCAGCAGTGAACAGCCGAACACTGAAGCTTTCTTT
-,TRBJ2-3,many,TRBV4-3,CASSQVKGHTDTQYF,TGCGCCAGCAGCCAAGTAAAGGGGCACACAGATACGCAGTATTTT
-,TRBJ1-2,medium-sized,TRBV20-1,CSGVISSNYGYTF,TGCAGTGGTGTGATCAGCTCTAACTATGGCTACACCTTC
TRBD2,TRBJ2-2,once,TRBV6-4,CASSEGTSTGELFF,TGTGCCAGCAGTGAGGGGACTAGCACCGGGGAGCTGTTTTTT
-,TRBJ1-4,-,TRBV7-9,CASTQGTSEKLFF,TGTGCCAGCACCCAGGGGACAAGTGAAAAACTGTTTTTT
-,TRBJ1-1,many,TRBV6-2/TRBV6-3,CASSPRRKGRTEAFF,TGTGCCAGCAGCCCCCGAAGGAAGGGGCGCACTGAAGCTTTCTTT
-,TRBJ2-2,many,TRBV4-1,CASSQEGTPGELFF,TGCGCCAGCAGCCAAGAAGGTACTCCCGGGGAGCTGTTTTTT
-,TRBJ2-6,-,TRBV29-1,CSVETGANVLTF,TGCAGCGTTGAGACCGGGGCCAACGTCCTGACTTTC
-,TRBJ2-1,once,TRBV13,CASSLRGDNEQFF,TGTGCCAGCAGCTTACGAGGGGACAATGAGCAGTTCTTC
TRBD1,TRBJ2-7,many,TRBV28,CASSPYGTADSYEQYF,TGTGCCAGCAGTCCCTATGGGACAGCTGACTCCTACGAGCAGTACTTC
-,TRBJ2-1,-,TRBV7-9,CASSLRKEGYNEQFF,TGTGCCAGCAGCTTAAGGAAGGAGGGTTACAATGAGCAGTTCTTC
-,TRBJ2-1,few,TRBV7-3,CASSPTGATAGWEQFF,TGTGCCAGCAGCCCCACGGGAGCGACGGCGGGCTGGGAGCAGTTCTTC
TRBD2,TRBJ2-7,-,TRBV20-1,CSARPSGNRYEQYF,TGCAGTGCTAGGCCTAGCGGCAACAGATACGAGCAGTACTTC
-,TRBJ2-1,-,TRBV19,CASSILAGNEQFF,TGTGCCAGTAGTATTCTGGCGGGCAATGAGCAGTTCTTC
-,TRBJ2-2,many,TRBV5-1,CACAVTQVGGELFF,TGCGCCTGCGCGGTGACTCAGGTGGGCGGGGAGCTGTTTTTT